This record concerns one T cell receptor (beta chain) sequence. This sample was included in a study of blood T cell repertoires in COVID-19. As for the study in general: Material from acute and convalescent COVID-19 was sourced from the United States, Italy and Spain. PBMCs, B-cell-depleted T cells, or T cells provided the cDNA or gDNA that made up the material.

The method was immunoSEQ multiplex PCR; TCRdb's version includes in-frame clones alone and lacks a portion of them. The table includes 250,000 to 300,000 clones, around 83% detected once. This CDR3 comprises 13 residues. V gave up 1 base and J gave up 6 bases; unmatched junction bases: 2. Germline CDR1 MNHEY, CDR2 SVGAGI. Source material: peripheral blood. This chain uses TRBV6-5 with TRBJ1-1, with 7 bases matching TRBD1. This TCR derives from a man aged 18 to 30 with active or convalescent COVID-19. This CDR3 is CASSYYTGAEAFF. The DNA for the CDR3 is TGTGCCAGCAGTTACTATACAGGGGCTGAAGCTTTCTTT.